Detailed here is one T cell receptor beta chain. This sample was taken from a study of control samples from healthy donors and cancer patients. The method was immunoSEQ multiplex PCR; TCRdb's version includes in-frame clones alone and lacks a portion of them. The sample has around 51,000 clones, 88% seen once. Germline-derived CDR1 and CDR2 are SGHRS and YFSETQ. CDR3 length: 15 residues. Trimming removed 0 bases from V and 3 bases from J, with 7 bases in between. The V gene is TRBV5-1, the J gene TRBJ2-6; no clear D gene. The sequenced material came from PBMCs. This sequence originates from a man in his forties or fifties with head and neck cancer. This chain's CDR3 is CASSLGIGGANVLTF. In nucleotides, the CDR3 is TGCGCCAGCAGCTTGGGTATAGGTGGGGCCAACGTCCTGACTTTC.